The rows below give T cell receptor beta chains drawn from one sample of a study of tumor-infiltrating lymphocytes in primary liver carcinoma. TCRdb ran MiXCR on the multiplex PCR reads and lists one entry per CDR3 protein. This table has about 300,000 distinct CDR3 sequences, 65% appearing once. Sequencing input: peripheral blood. The receptors stem from a man aged 35 to 55 with primary liver carcinoma and hepatitis B virus infection. Both conserved end residues are part of each CDR3. A D gene is named only where the DNA matches it firmly. For some rows the clone size is stated as once, few or many, or as a class when expanded; others skip it.

>NA|TRBJ1-1|NA|TRBV28
CASSLPRQVNTEAFF
TGTGCCAGCAGTTTACCTCGACAGGTGAACACTGAAGCTTTCTTT
>NA|TRBJ2-1|once|TRBV11-3
CANSLAAAYNEQFF
TGTGCCAACAGCTTAGCGGCGGCTTACAATGAGCAGTTCTTC
>NA|TRBJ1-2|NA|TRBV6-5
CFSSAGTGYTF
TGTTTCAGCAGTGCCGGGACAGGCTACACCTTC
>NA|TRBJ2-7|NA|TRBV5-1
CASSSTSGGAYEQYF
TGCGCCAGCAGCTCCACGTCGGGGGGCGCTTACGAGCAGTACTTC
>NA|TRBJ2-1|NA|TRBV11-3
CASNFNYGRTQFF
TGTGCCAGCAACTTTAATTATGGCCGGACTCAGTTCTTC
>NA|TRBJ2-2|few|TRBV18
CASSKGLSNTGELFF
TGTGCCAGCTCAAAGGGACTCTCGAACACCGGGGAGCTGTTTTTT
>TRBD1|TRBJ2-1|NA|TRBV6-2/TRBV6-3
CASSMRTGVYNEQFF
TGTGCCAGCAGTATGAGGACAGGGGTGTACAATGAGCAGTTCTTC
>TRBD1|TRBJ2-7|NA|TRBV10-3
CVIRPDRATYEQYF
TGCGTCATCAGGCCGGACAGGGCGACCTACGAGCAGTACTTC
>NA|TRBJ1-3|many|TRBV12-3/TRBV12-4
CASSLGGTGNTIYF
TGTGCCAGCAGTTTGGGAGGGACTGGAAACACCATATATTTT
>NA|TRBJ2-2|NA|TRBV29-1
CRGTQNTGELFF
TGCAGGGGGACGCAGAACACGGGGGAGCTGTTTTTT
>NA|TRBJ2-1|NA|TRBV12-3/TRBV12-4
CASSRTAGNLYNEQFF
TGTGCCAGCAGCCGCACCGCTGGAAACCTTTACAATGAGCAGTTCTTC
>TRBD1|TRBJ2-5|many|TRBV6-5
CASSYGTAQETQYF
TGTGCCAGCAGTTACGGGACAGCCCAAGAGACCCAGTACTTC
>TRBD1|TRBJ1-5|NA|TRBV23-1
CASTAPERQGGNQPQHF
TGCGCCAGCACCGCCCCCGAGAGACAGGGAGGCAATCAGCCCCAGCATTTT
>TRBD2|TRBJ2-3|many|TRBV6-2/TRBV6-3
CASSLQGGADTQYF
TGTGCCAGCAGCCTCCAGGGAGGGGCCGATACGCAGTATTTT
>NA|TRBJ2-1|NA|TRBV30
CAWSVGRPEQFF
TGTGCCTGGAGTGTCGGACGGCCGGAGCAGTTCTTC
>TRBD1|TRBJ2-7|NA|TRBV6-1
CTSSEPGTGILYEQYF
TGTACCAGCAGTGAGCCCGGGACAGGGATTTTGTACGAGCAGTACTTC
>NA|TRBJ2-1|NA|TRBV11-2
CASGSSEQFF
TGTGCCAGCGGTAGTAGCGAGCAGTTCTTC
>TRBD2|TRBJ2-3|NA|TRBV28
CASSLGLAGSSTDTQYF
TGTGCCAGCAGTTTAGGGCTAGCGGGGTCTAGCACAGATACGCAGTATTTT
>NA|TRBJ1-5|many|TRBV6-2/TRBV6-3
CASSRRGGSNQPQHF
TGTGCCAGCAGCCGACGTGGGGGGAGCAATCAGCCCCAGCATTTT
>NA|TRBJ2-1|few|TRBV28
CASSLGDRGTNEQFF
TGTGCCAGCAGTTTGGGAGACAGAGGAACCAATGAGCAGTTCTTC
>NA|TRBJ2-1|NA|TRBV4-2
CASNQDWRDEQFF
TGTGCCAGCAACCAAGATTGGAGGGATGAGCAGTTCTTC
>NA|TRBJ2-1|NA|TRBV6-1
CASRHFDSYNVQFF
TGTGCCAGCAGGCACTTTGACTCCTACAATGTGCAGTTCTTC
>TRBD1|TRBJ2-7|many|TRBV6-6
CATKWTGHEQYF
TGTGCCACCAAATGGACAGGGCACGAGCAGTACTTC
>NA|TRBJ2-1|NA|TRBV9
CASSDATSYNEQFF
TGTGCCAGCAGCGACGCCACCTCCTACAATGAGCAGTTCTTC
>NA|TRBJ2-2|NA|TRBV5-1
CASSMAGLTGELFF
TGCGCCAGCAGCATGGCGGGACTGACCGGGGAGCTGTTTTTT
>NA|TRBJ1-1|many|TRBV29-1
CSGEQDEAFF
TGCAGCGGCGAGCAGGACGAAGCTTTCTTT
>NA|TRBJ2-7|NA|TRBV14
CASSQDPSFLEQYF
TGTGCCAGCAGCCAAGATCCGTCCTTTCTCGAGCAGTACTTC